This T cell receptor beta chain was captured by sequencing in a study of PD-1 blockade in classical Hodgkin lymphoma. Study details: Patients were dosed intravenously with nivolumab at 3 mg/kg every 2 weeks.

Produced via immunoSEQ multiplex PCR; TCRdb's table is partial and in-frame only. The table lists 10,000 to 15,000 clones, 75% to 90% of them singletons. Each patient experienced a relapse that followed autologous stem cell transplantation, and brentuximab vedotin exposure varied. The input for sequencing was peripheral blood mononuclear cells (PBMCs), taken at baseline. This clonotype was sampled from a human donor with classical Hodgkin lymphoma.

CDR3 sequence reads: CASSPQDRDYGYTF. Written as DNA, the CDR3 is TGTGCCAGCAGTCCCCAGGACCGAGACTATGGCTACACCTTC. The rearrangement links TRBV28 to TRBJ1-2; no firm D call. Trimming pared 5 bases from V and 3 bases from J, leaving 13 bases between. CDR1 and CDR2 from the germline V gene are MDHEN and SYDVKM. The CDR3 spans 14 residues.